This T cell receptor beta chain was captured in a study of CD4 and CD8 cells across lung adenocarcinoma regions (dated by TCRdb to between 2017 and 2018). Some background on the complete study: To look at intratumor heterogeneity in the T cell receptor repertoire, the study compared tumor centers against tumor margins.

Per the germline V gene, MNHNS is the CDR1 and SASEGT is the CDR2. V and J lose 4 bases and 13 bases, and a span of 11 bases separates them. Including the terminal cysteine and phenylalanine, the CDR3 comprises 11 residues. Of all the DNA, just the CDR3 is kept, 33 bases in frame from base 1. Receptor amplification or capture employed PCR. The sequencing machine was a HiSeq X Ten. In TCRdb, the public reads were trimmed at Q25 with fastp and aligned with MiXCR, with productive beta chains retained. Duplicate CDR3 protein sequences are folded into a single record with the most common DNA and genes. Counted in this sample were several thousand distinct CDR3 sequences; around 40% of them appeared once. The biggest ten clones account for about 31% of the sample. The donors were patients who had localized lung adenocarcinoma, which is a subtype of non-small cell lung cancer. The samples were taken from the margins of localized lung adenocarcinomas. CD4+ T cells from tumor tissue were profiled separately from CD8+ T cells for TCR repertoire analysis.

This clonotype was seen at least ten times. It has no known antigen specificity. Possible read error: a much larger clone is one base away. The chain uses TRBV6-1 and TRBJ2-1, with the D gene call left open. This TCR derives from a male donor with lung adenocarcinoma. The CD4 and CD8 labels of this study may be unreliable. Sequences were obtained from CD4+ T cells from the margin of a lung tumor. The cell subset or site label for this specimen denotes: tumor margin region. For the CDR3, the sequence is CASSVKETQFF. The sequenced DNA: TGTGCCAGCAGTGTTAAAGAGACCCAGTTCTTC.